This T cell receptor (beta chain) emerged from a study of blood T cell repertoires in COVID-19. Study-level information: Sample material is recorded as cDNA or gDNA derived from T cells, B-cell-depleted T cells, or PBMCs.

The length of the CDR3 is 20 residues. Trimming at V came to 1 base and at J to 0 bases, leaving 12 bases not matched to a gene. Germline CDR1 reads SGDLS; CDR2 reads YYNGEE. Generated by immunoSEQ multiplex PCR, the TCRdb table keeps only in-frame clones and is missing some. The table lists hundreds of thousands of clones, about 82% of them singletons, with more than 2% in the top ten. Cohort 3 donors were reported recovered after two negative PCRs, clearance, or symptom resolution. The TCR originated in a woman between 50 and 59 years old who had recovered from COVID-19. J is TRBJ1-6 and V is TRBV9, with TRBD1 identical over 8 bases. Sequenced sample: PBMCs or T cells enriched from blood (not recorded which). CDR3 amino acids: CASSVTPGQAAGSYNSPLHF. The DNA for the CDR3 is TGTGCCAGCAGCGTAACGCCGGGACAGGCAGCAGGCTCCTATAATTCACCCCTCCACTTT. Looking up the rest from reference TRBV9 and TRBJ1-6 gives the full variable domain: DSGVTQTPKHLITATGQRVTLRCSPRSGDLSVYWYQQSLDQGLQFLIQYYNGEERAKGNILERFSAQQFPDLHSELNLSSLELGDSALYFCASSVTPGQAAGSYNSPLHFGNGTRLTVT.